This T cell receptor beta chain derives from a study of blood T cell repertoires in COVID-19. Trimming removed 4 bases from V and 4 bases from J, with 16 bases in between. This CDR3 spans 16 amino acids. Looked up from germline, CDR1 is SGHDN and CDR2 is FVKESK. TCRdb keeps only in-frame clones here, not all; method: immunoSEQ multiplex PCR. The data show a few hundred thousand clones, about 89% seen once. Sequenced: PBMCs or T cells enriched from blood (not recorded which). V gene TRBV14 combines with J gene TRBJ1-4, with D perhaps TRBD1 (6 bases). This TCR was sampled from a man aged 25-45 years who had recovered from COVID-19. The CDR3 is CASSLRTVSFNEKLFF. The CDR3 DNA is TGTGCCAGCAGCCTCCGGACAGTCTCGTTTAATGAAAAACTGTTTTTT.